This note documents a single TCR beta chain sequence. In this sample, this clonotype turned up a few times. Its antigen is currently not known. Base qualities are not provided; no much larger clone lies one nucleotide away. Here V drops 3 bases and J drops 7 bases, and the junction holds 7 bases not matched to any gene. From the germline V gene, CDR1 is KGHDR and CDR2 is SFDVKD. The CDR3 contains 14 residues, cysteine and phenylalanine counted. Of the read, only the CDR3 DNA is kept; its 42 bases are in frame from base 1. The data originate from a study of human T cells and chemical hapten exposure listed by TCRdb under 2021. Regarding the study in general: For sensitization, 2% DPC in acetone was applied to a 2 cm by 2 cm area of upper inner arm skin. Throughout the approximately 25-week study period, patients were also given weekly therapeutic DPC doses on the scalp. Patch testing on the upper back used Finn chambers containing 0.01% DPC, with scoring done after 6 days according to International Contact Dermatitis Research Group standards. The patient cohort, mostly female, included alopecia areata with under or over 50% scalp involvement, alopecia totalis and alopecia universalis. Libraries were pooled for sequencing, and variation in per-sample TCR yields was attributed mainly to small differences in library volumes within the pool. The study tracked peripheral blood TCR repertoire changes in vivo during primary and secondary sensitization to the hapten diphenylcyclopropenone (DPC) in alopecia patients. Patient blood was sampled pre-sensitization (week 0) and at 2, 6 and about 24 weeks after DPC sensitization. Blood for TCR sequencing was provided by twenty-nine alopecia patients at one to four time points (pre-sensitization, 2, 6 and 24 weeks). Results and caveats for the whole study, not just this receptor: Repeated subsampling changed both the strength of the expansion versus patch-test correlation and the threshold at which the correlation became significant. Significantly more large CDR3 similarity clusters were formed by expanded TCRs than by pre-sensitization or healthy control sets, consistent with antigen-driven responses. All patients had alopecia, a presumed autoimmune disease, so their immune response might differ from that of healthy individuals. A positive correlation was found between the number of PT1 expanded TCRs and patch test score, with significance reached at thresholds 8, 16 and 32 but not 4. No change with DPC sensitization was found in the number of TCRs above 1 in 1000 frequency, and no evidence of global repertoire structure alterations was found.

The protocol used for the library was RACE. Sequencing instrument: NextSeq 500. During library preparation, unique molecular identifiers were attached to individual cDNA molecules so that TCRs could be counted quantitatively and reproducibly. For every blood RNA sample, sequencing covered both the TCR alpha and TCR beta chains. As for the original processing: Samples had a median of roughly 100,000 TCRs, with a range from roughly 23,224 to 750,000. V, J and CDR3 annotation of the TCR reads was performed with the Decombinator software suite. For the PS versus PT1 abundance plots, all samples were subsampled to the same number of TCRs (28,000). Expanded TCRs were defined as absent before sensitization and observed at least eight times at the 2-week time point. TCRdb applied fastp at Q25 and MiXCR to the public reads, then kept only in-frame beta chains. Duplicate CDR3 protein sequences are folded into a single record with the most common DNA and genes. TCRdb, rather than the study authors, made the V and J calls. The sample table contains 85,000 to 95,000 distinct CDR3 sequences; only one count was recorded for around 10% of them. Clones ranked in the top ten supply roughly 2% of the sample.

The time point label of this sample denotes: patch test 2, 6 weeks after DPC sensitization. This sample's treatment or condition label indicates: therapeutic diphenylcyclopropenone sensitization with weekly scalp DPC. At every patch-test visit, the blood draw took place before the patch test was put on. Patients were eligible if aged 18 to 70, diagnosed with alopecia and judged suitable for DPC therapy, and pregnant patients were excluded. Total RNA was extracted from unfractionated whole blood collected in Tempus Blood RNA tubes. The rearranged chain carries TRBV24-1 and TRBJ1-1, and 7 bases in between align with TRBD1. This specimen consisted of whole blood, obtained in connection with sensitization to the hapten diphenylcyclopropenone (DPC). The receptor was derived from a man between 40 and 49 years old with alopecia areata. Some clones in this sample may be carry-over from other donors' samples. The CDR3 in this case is CATSDPDRAGEAFF. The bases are TGTGCCACCAGTGATCCCGACAGGGCAGGTGAAGCTTTCTTT.